The 2 T cell receptor beta chains in this list originate from one sample, sequenced in a study of T cells in Graves' hyperthyroidism and ophthalmopathy. Amplification of TCR beta CDR3 regions was performed using RNA transcripts as template. Using the HTBI primer set, a first-round RT-PCR was run on the TCR CDR3. TCRdb used MiXCR to reprocess the multiplex PCR reads, holding one entry per CDR3 protein. This table holds roughly 150,000 distinct CDR3 sequences, 9.4% found once. The specimen was blood. The receptors were gathered from a woman aged 18-30 years with Graves' hyperthyroidism that later progressed to Graves' ophthalmopathy.

This clonotype has more than one count but fewer than ten. The chain employs TRBV3-1 and TRBJ1-2; 8 nucleotides align to TRBD1. Per the germline V gene, CDR1 is LGHDT and CDR2 is YNNKEL (reference sequence). The CDR3 spans 13 residues. V lost 7 bases, J lost 6 bases, and 7 bases stayed unmatched. In nucleotides, the CDR3 is TGTGCCAGCACCCATCCGACAGGGGATGGCTACACCTTC. It specifies CASTHPTGDGYTF.

This clonotype was counted at least ten times. J is TRBJ2-3 and V is TRBV10-3, with a weak D call TRBD1 (5 bases). With 6 bases removed from V and 3 bases from J, the gap between germline ends came to 13 bases. Germline V gene sequence: CDR1 ENHRY, CDR2 SYGVKD. CDR3 length: 14 residues. The CDR3 loop is CAIREQAGTDTQYF. The DNA for the CDR3 is TGTGCCATCAGAGAACAGGCAGGGACAGATACGCAGTATTTT.